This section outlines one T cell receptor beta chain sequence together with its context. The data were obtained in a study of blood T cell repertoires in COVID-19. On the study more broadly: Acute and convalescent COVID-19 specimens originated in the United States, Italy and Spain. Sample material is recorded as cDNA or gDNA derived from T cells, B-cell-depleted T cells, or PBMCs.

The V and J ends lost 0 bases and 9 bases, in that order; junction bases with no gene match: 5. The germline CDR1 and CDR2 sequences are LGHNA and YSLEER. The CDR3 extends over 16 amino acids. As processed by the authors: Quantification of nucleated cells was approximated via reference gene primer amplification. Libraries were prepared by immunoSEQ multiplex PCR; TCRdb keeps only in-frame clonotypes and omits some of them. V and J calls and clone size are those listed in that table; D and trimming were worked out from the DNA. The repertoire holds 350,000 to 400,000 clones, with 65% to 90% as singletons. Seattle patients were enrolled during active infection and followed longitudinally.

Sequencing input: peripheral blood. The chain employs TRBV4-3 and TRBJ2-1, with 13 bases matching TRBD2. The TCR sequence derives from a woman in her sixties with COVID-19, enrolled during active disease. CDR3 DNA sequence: TGCGCCAGCAGCCAAGATTGGACTAGCGGGGGCATTGAGCAGTTCTTC. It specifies CASSQDWTSGGIEQFF.